This T cell receptor beta chain was sequenced in a study of blood T cell repertoires in COVID-19 (dated by TCRdb to 2018 to 2021). A note on the overall study: Samples covering the acute and convalescent phases of COVID-19 were provided by collaborators in the United States, Italy and Spain. Subjects who had been exposed to COVID-19, were actively infected with it, or had recovered from it provided the deeply sampled blood TCRbeta repertoires that made up the dataset. The repertoires were made available in a free public database intended to serve as a resource for research on the immune response to SARS-CoV-2. HLA class I and class II types, where available, came from metadata supplied by the sample provider rather than from assay-based typing. The samples were drawn from two sources: the first 160 participants of the ongoing ImmuneRACE study, and some 1,300 subjects contributed by 6 global collaborators. The sample metadata nearly always contained a de-identified subject ID, COVID-19 status, age in years and sex. The prospective study material was composed of cDNA or gDNA derived from T cells, B-cell-depleted T cells, or PBMCs.

Paper-wide results and their limitations: The amount of clinical and demographic metadata varied by source and participant and was provided uncurated.

Comments on this clone: Its specific antigen is unknown. Per-base quality was not reported, and no clone a single base away is much larger than it. This same CDR3 is encoded by further DNA sequences in the sample.

CDR1 and CDR2, per the germline V gene (reference sequence), are SEHNR and FQNEAQ. Trimming takes 4 bases off V and 4 bases off J; junction bases not matched to a gene: 1. From the cysteine through the phenylalanine, the CDR3 covers 13 amino acids. CDR3 DNA is the only sequence kept; it has 39 bases, read in frame from the first base. Collaborating institutions collected whole blood in K2EDTA tubes following their own protocols. For TCRbeta analysis, collaborators shipped samples in one of three forms: frozen whole blood, isolated PBMCs, or DNA extracted from either of those sample types. TCRbeta CDR3 regions were amplified from genomic DNA by means of the immunoSEQ Assay, a bias-controlled multiplex PCR. On the study's bioinformatics: The number of nucleated cells in each sample was estimated by amplification of reference gene primers within the assay. Sequence reads were collapsed and filtered to measure the absolute abundance of every unique TCRbeta CDR3 rearrangement. Productive Simpson clonality was computed per sample as the square root of Simpson's diversity index over productive rearrangements. Drawn from immuneACCESS, this table holds only the in-frame rearrangements with V and J called that TCRdb kept. Clones are partly lost; checked studies trace under half to an unresolved V gene and leave the rest unexplained. The D gene and trimming were derived from the DNA, and the V and J assignments and clone size from that table. The sample table shows 150,000 to 170,000 clones, and approximately 83% are seen once. The ten biggest clones cover about 29% of the sample.

The chain couples TRBV7-9 to TRBJ2-7; the central 10 bases match TRBD1. The sequencing input was peripheral blood. The sequence came from an older woman with acute or convalescent COVID-19. The bases are TGTGCCAGCAGCTGGGACAGGGGATACGAGCAGTACTTC. It codes for CASSWDRGYEQYF.